This T cell receptor (beta chain) was found in a study of vaccination and CD4 T cells after COVID-19. About the research overall: Control cultures were given a CEFX pool, an HIV-1 Nef pool, or no peptide. The study, taken as a whole, reports: Convalescent patients were relatively few, and early post-infection timepoints were missing.

The treatment here: roughly ten-day PBMC culture with coronavirus spike peptide pools or control peptides (ViraFEST assay). Using peptide pools, antigen-specific T cells were expanded in ViraFEST before TCRs were sequenced. Positivity by PCR occurred from March to December 2020, a period that predated US Alpha, Beta and Delta variants. Comments on this clonotype: The antigen remains undetermined.

V lost 7 bases and J lost 5, with 14 bases in between. The germline gives CDR1 LNHNV, CDR2 YYDKDF (reference sequence). The CDR3 contains 13 residues. Once obtained from cultured CD4+ T cells, the DNA was sequenced using the Oncomine TCR Beta short-read assay. TCRdb re-called the PCR reads with MiXCR, one entry per CDR3 protein. The sample has 11,000 or so distinct CDR3 sequences, about 65% seen once. V and J are TRBV15 and TRBJ2-5; tentatively, D is TRBD1 or TRBD2 (5 bases each). This sequence was found in a human donor who had recovered from COVID-19. The sample comprised CD4+ T cells from blood, cultured in vitro. The CDR3 nucleotides read TGTGCCACCACGAGGGGTAGTAGGGAGACCCAGTACTTC. Residues: CATTRGSRETQYF.